This is a list of T cell receptor beta chains from one sample in a study of vaccination effects on CD4 cells after COVID-19. These TCRs are of unknown antigen specificity. Sequenced by immunoSEQ multiplex PCR; TCRdb stores in-frame clones only, minus some. This repertoire shows tens of thousands of clones, 81% found once; its top ten account for about 2.4%. Sequencing used CD4+ T cells from PBMCs cultured with HCoV-229E spike peptides, obtained before COVID-19 vaccination. The receptors here all came from a human donor who received a COVID-19 vaccine. Each CDR3 is given without its conserved first and last residue.

j_call v_call cdr3_aa
TRBJ1-1 TRBV7-2 ASSSRQGSEAF
TRBJ2-1 TRBV10-3 AISTGNPNNNEQF
TRBJ2-2 TRBV5-3 ARSLQGASSGELF
TRBJ1-1 TRBV5-1 ASSLDRNTEAF
TRBJ2-3 TRBV2 ASRISGGTTDTQY
TRBJ1-2 TRBV4-1 ASSTGTELPNYGYT
TRBJ2-1 TRBV30 AWSVGTGPYNEQF
TRBJ1-1 TRBV12-5 ASGLGHGDTEAF
TRBJ2-2 TRBV6-1 ASSGDAGSVVDTGELF
TRBJ1-5 TRBV4-1 ASSPYLNQPQH
TRBJ2-3 TRBV6-2/TRBV6-3 ASSYGYRTDTQY
TRBJ1-5 TRBV6-2/TRBV6-3 ASSYSGAREGQPQH
TRBJ1-6 TRBV9 ASSLQDSSYNSPLH
TRBJ2-5 TRBV5-1 ASSSSKIGGFQETQY
TRBJ1-6 TRBV11-1 ASSPGTAIDSPLH
TRBJ2-6 TRBV29-1 SVEVFSGAEGANVLT
TRBJ2-3 TRBV19 ASRGRLSTDTQY
TRBJ2-3 TRBV3-1/TRBV3-2 ASSQEQITDTQY
TRBJ2-5 TRBV7-9 ASSPRDRGREETQY
TRBJ2-5 TRBV5-1 ASSSPISGQETQY
TRBJ2-3 TRBV7-9 ASSLQGAGDTQY
TRBJ1-3 TRBV19 ASSAPFKGVGNTIY
TRBJ2-4 TRBV29-1 SVYRDRGRPGAKNIQY
TRBJ2-5 TRBV7-2 ASSPGLRKETQY
TRBJ1-4 TRBV2 ASILQGAGDEKLF
TRBJ2-5 TRBV7-8 ASSTRTVTSGGRETQY
TRBJ2-4 TRBV5-4 ASSPSRGENIQY
TRBJ2-5 TRBV28 ASSFPTGLYRGTQY
TRBJ1-2 TRBV6-5 ASRGGAGRDYGYT
TRBJ2-5 TRBV6-2/TRBV6-3 ASSTDWSKQETQY
TRBJ1-5 TRBV3-1/TRBV3-2 ASSLRGGDQPQH
TRBJ1-4 TRBV30 AWSVQINEKLF
TRBJ2-2 TRBV7-2 ASSSSGDARGELF
TRBJ2-3 TRBV11-2 ASSPSGQDTDTQY
TRBJ1-5 TRBV6-5 ATSRGVWGNQPQH
TRBJ1-5 TRBV5-6 ASSKAGTPHQPQH
TRBJ2-1 TRBV11-2 ASSLGPGTGHNEQF
TRBJ2-2 TRBV5-1 ASSLALNTGELF
TRBJ1-3 TRBV12-5 ASGRSASGNTIY
TRBJ1-6 TRBV15 ATSRDRGDSPLH
TRBJ2-3 TRBV24-1 ATSDQGTGWTDTQY
TRBJ2-3 TRBV7-9 ASSEAGVADTQY
TRBJ1-1 TRBV19 ASSPDRDRSYEAF
TRBJ2-1 TRBV5-1 ASSPQIGGSYNEQF
TRBJ1-1 TRBV6-2/TRBV6-3 ASSPIYNTEAF
TRBJ1-2 TRBV9 ASSVGQGNYGYT
TRBJ1-4 TRBV19 ASSIRSGQSNEKLF
TRBJ1-5 TRBV19 ASSIGASGQPQH
TRBJ2-5 TRBV11-2 ASSPRTGGETQY